This paragraph covers one T cell receptor beta chain sequence. Its antigen remains unidentified. V lost 0 bases, J lost 7 bases, and 11 bases lay in between. Germline loops: CDR1 SGDLS, CDR2 YYNGEE. The CDR3 totals 15 residues. The protocol was immunoSEQ multiplex PCR, while the TCRdb copy is restricted to in-frame clones and leaves out a portion. The data contain about 10,000 clones, 80% to 95% of them singletons. The data derive from a study of graft-versus-host responses after intestinal transplantation. Whole-study context: Multivisceral, liver-intestinal, or isolated intestinal grafts went to recipients. Uniformly, recipients were administered anti-thymocyte globulin induction with subsequent tacrolimus and steroids for about 3 years.

Whole-study findings and limits: Recipient marrow contained GvH clones, some of which appeared first in ileum or blood.

This chain uses TRBV9 with TRBJ1-6; D unclear. Sequenced material: PBMCs, taken roughly 45 days after intestinal transplantation. The TCR comes from a human patient who received an intestinal transplant, so some T cells may come from the graft donor. The CDR3 reads CASSVDLGSNSPLHF. Written as DNA, the CDR3 is TGTGCCAGCAGCGTAGATCTGGGCTCGAATTCACCCCTCCACTTT.